The present T cell receptor beta chain was sequenced within a study of blood T cell repertoires in COVID-19. About the research overall: COVID-19 samples collected from the United States, Italy and Spain covered acute and convalescent phases. Sources were T cells, B-cell-depleted T cells, or PBMCs; the material itself was cDNA or gDNA.

Per the original data handling: Reference gene primer amplification yielded estimated nucleated cell counts. Measured with immunoSEQ multiplex PCR; TCRdb has only the in-frame clones, and not every one. V and J calls and clone size follow that table, whereas D and trimming were derived from the DNA. The sample consists of around 130,000 clones, 75% to 85% of them appearing once. This CDR3 spans 16 amino acids. V gave up 0 bases and J gave up 5 bases; unmatched junction bases: 8. In germline, CDR1 is LNHNV, CDR2 YYDKDF (reference sequence). This chain joins TRBV15 and TRBJ2-7, with 9 bases identical to TRBD1. Material for sequencing was peripheral blood. This TCR was recovered from a human donor in a cohort sampled during active COVID-19. CDR3 sequence (DNA): TGTGCCACCAGCAGAGACCCGGGACAGGGTCTCAACGAGCAGTACTTC. This sequence encodes CATSRDPGQGLNEQYF.